This T cell receptor beta chain was identified in a study of early T cells in non-severe SARS-CoV-2 infection. Study details: The input, bulk RNA from unsorted whole blood, was sequenced, and chains were unpaired.

Overall study findings and caveats: Private and CD4 specificities were missed by VDJdb matching, which favored anti-spike CD8 responses.

Unique molecular identifiers were attached to individual cDNA molecules. TCRdb passed the 5' RACE reads through MiXCR, listing each CDR3 protein once. The sample has more than 55,000 distinct CDR3 sequences; under 15% are singletons. This clonotype occurred many times. Its antigen remains unknown. Per the germline V gene, CDR1 is SGHVS and CDR2 is FNYEAQ. The CDR3 is 14 residues long. V shed 2 bases and J shed 4 bases, with 10 bases lying between them. This TCR was sampled from an adult who was a healthcare worker with PCR-confirmed SARS-CoV-2 infection or an uninfected control (not recorded which). The rearrangement uses TRBV7-6 and TRBJ2-3; D unresolved. The sample was whole blood. CDR3 residues: CASSLIAVPDTQYF. In DNA form, the CDR3 reads TGTGCCAGCAGCTTAATAGCCGTGCCAGATACGCAGTATTTT.